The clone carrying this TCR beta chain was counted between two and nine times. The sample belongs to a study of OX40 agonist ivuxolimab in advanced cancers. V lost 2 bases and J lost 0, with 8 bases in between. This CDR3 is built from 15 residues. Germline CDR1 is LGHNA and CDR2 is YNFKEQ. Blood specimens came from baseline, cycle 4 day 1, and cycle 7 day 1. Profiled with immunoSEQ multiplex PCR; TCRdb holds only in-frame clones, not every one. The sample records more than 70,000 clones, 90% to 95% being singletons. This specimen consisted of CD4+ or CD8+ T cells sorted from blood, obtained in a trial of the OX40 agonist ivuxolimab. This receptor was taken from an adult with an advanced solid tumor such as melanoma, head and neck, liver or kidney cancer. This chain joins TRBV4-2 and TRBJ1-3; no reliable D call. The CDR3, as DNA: TGTGCCAGCAGCCAATCACAGTTCTCTGGAAACACCATATATTTT. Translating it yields CASSQSQFSGNTIYF.